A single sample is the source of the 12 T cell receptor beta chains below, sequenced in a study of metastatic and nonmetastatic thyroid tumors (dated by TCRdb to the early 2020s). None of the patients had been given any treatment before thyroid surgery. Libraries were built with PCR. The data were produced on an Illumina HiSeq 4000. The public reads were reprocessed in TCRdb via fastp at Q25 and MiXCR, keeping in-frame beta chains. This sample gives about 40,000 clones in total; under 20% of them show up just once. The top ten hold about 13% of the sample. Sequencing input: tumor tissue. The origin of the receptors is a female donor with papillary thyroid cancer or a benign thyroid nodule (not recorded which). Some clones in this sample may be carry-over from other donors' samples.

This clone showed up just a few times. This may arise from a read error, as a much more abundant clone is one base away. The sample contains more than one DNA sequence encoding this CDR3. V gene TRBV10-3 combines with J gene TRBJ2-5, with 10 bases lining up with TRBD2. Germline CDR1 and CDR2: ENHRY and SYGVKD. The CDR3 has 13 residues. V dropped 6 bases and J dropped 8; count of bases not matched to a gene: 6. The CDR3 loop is CAIRSGRDPTQYF. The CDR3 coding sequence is TGTGCCATCAGGAGCGGGAGGGATCCCACCCAGTACTTC.

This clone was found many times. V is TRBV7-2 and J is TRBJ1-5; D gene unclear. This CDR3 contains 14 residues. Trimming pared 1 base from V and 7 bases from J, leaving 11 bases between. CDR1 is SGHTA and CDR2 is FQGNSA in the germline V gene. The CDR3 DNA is TGTGCCAGCAGCTTAGTTGGCAGCCGGCAGCCCCAGCATTTT. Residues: CASSLVGSRQPQHF.

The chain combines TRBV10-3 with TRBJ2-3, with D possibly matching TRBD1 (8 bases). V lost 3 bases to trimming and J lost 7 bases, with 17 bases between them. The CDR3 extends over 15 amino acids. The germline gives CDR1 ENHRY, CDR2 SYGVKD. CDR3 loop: CAISDGTGGDYTQYF. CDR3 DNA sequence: TGTGCCATCAGTGATGGAACAGGGGGGGATTATACGCAGTATTTT.

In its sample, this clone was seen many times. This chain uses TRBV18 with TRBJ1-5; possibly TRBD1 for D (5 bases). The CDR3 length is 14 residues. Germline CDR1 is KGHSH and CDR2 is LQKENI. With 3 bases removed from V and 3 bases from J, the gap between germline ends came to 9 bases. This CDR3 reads CASSPGPNNQPQHF. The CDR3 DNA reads TGTGCCAGCTCACCGGGACCAAACAATCAGCCCCAGCATTTT.

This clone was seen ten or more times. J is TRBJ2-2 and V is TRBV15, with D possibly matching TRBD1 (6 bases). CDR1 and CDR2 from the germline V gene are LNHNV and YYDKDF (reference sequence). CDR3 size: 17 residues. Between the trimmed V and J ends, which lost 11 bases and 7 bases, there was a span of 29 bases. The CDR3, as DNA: TGTGCCGCTCAGGGCGTTGTACAGGGTTTGTTCCACGGGGAGCTGTTTTTT. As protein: CAAQGVVQGLFHGELFF. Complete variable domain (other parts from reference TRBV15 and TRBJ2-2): DAMVIQNPRYQVTQFGKPVTLSCSQTLNHNVMYWYQQKSSQAPKLLFHYYDKDFNNEADTPDNFQSRRPNTSFCFLDIRSPGLGDTAMYLCAAQGVVQGLFHGELFFGEGSRLTVL.

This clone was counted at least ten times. The CDR3 reads CASSAYSTSYNEQFF. In DNA, the CDR3 is TGTGCCAGCAGCGCCTACTCGACCAGCTACAATGAGCAGTTCTTC. V and J are TRBV9 and TRBJ2-1; no clear D. Looked up from germline, CDR1 is SGDLS and CDR2 is YYNGEE. V dropped 3 bases and J dropped 3 bases, with 13 bases sitting between them. This CDR3 region has 15 residues.

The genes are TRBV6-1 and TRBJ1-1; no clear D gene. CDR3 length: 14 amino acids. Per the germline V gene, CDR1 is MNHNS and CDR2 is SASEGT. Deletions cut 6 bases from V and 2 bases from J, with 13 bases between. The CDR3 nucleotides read TGTGCCAGCAGACCCGGGCCCTATAACACTGAAGCTTTCTTT. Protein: CASRPGPYNTEAFF.

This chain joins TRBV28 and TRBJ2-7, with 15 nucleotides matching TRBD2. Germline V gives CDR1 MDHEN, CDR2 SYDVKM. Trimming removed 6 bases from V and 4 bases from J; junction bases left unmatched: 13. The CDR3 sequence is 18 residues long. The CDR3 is CASRPSGTSGRFPYEQYF. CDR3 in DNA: TGTGCCAGCAGGCCCTCCGGGACTAGCGGGAGGTTCCCATACGAGCAGTACTTC.

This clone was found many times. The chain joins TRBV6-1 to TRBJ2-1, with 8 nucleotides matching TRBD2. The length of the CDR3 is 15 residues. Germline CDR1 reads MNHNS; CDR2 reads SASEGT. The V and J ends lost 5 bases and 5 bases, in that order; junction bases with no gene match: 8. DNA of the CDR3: TGTGCCAGCAGTAGAGCGGGGGCGGGCAACAATGAGCAGTTCTTC. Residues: CASSRAGAGNNEQFF.

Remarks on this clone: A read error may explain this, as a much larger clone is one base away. The CDR3 is CASSASSSSYNEQFF. The DNA for the CDR3 is TGCGCCAGCAGCGCCTCCAGTAGCTCCTACAATGAGCAGTTCTTC. The chain couples TRBV5-1 to TRBJ2-1; D not resolved. The germline CDR1 and CDR2 sequences are SGHRS and YFSETQ. This CDR3 comprises 15 residues. Trimming shortened V by 4 bases and J by 0 bases, and 11 bases separated the two germline ends.

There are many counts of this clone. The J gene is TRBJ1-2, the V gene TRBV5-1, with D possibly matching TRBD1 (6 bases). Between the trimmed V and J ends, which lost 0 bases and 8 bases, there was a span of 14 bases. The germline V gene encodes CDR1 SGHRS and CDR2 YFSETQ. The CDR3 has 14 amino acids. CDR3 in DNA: TGCGCCAGCAGCTTGGATCCAGGGGCCGGCGGCTACACCTTC. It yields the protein CASSLDPGAGGYTF.

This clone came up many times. DNA of the CDR3: TGTGCCAGCAGCTTGGACATGAACACTGAAGCTTTCTTT. Protein product: CASSLDMNTEAFF. The chain employs TRBV7-9 and TRBJ1-1, with a weak D call TRBD1 (5 bases). The CDR3 is 13 residues long. CDR1 and CDR2 (germline): SEHNR, FQNEAQ (reference sequence). V gave up 3 bases and J gave up 0 bases, with 5 bases separating them.